This TCR beta chain was obtained from a study of blood T cell repertoires in COVID-19. About the study: The United States, Italy and Spain were the sources of the acute and convalescent COVID-19 samples. Nucleic acid was either cDNA or gDNA, and it came from T cells, B-cell-depleted T cells, or PBMCs.

Followed longitudinally, the Seattle patients had been enrolled during active infection. This CDR3 comprises 15 residues. Germline V CDR1 and CDR2: SGHTA, FQGNSA. The trim removed 5 bases at V and 2 bases at J, leaving 6 bases unmatched. Per the original data handling: Amplification from reference gene primers served as the basis for estimated nucleated cell counts. The table came from immunoSEQ multiplex PCR; TCRdb's copy has only in-frame clones and leaves some out. V, J and clone size were drawn from that table, and D and trimming were deduced from the DNA. The table lists about 90,000 clones, roughly 90% of them singletons.

The source material was peripheral blood. The chain recombines TRBV7-2 with TRBJ1-2; 9 nucleotides line up with TRBD1. The source of this sequence is a man aged 45-65 years with COVID-19, enrolled during active disease. In nucleotides, the CDR3 is TGTGCCAGCAGCCCTTTGGGACAGGGAAACTATGGCTACACCTTC. This gives the protein CASSPLGQGNYGYTF.